These 20 T cell receptor beta chains were all obtained from the same sample, sequenced in a study of T cell changes during pregnancy in multiple sclerosis. Sequencing was performed with immunoSEQ multiplex PCR; in TCRdb, only in-frame clones are kept and a portion is missing. Of about 47,000 clones in the sample, more than 80% are singletons; the top ten hold approximately 8%. The specimen was CD8+ T cells from peripheral blood mononuclear cells, collected in the second trimester of pregnancy. Every receptor here comes from a female donor with multiple sclerosis, enrolled in a pregnancy study.

This clone was detected once. CDR3 bases: TGTGCCAGCAGTTCCCGCCTTTCGGTAGCGGGGGGGGTCTCGCGGTTCTTC. Translating gives CASSSRLSVAGGVSRFF. The J gene is TRBJ2-1, the V gene TRBV27; 11 nucleotides line up with TRBD2. The CDR3 totals 17 residues. Germline CDR1 and CDR2: MNHEY and SMNVEV (reference sequence). Trimming at V came to 4 bases and at J to 15 bases, leaving 20 bases not matched to a gene.

This rearrangement joins TRBV6-6 to TRBJ1-1; 10 nucleotides match TRBD1. V was pared by 7 bases and J by 5 bases, with 7 bases of the junction left unmatched. This CDR3 comprises 14 residues. Per the germline V gene, CDR1 is MNHNY and CDR2 is SVGAGI (reference sequence). CDR3: CASNPGQGWTEAFF. The DNA of the CDR3 is TGTGCCAGCAACCCGGGACAGGGGTGGACTGAAGCTTTCTTT.

The chain has TRBV7-9 and TRBJ2-1; D remains ambiguous. Germline CDR1 reads SEHNR; CDR2 reads FQNEAQ (reference sequence). The germline V and J ends were trimmed by 3 bases and 8 bases, with 5 bases remaining between them. The length of the CDR3 is 11 residues. The CDR3 is CASSFNDEQFF. The CDR3 bases are TGTGCCAGCAGCTTTAATGATGAGCAGTTCTTC.

The rearrangement uses TRBV5-1 and TRBJ1-4; 9 positions agree with TRBD1. The V gene's germline CDR1 is SGHRS and CDR2 YFSETQ. With V trimmed by 1 base and J by 5 bases, 18 bases remained unmatched. This CDR3 has 20 residues. In DNA form, the CDR3 reads TGCGCCAGCAGCTTGTCGCCCGGGACAGGGAACGAATTGGGGAATGAAAAACTGTTTTTT. Its protein product is CASSLSPGTGNELGNEKLFF.

The chain employs TRBV27 and TRBJ2-3; D is unclear. From germline, CDR1 is MNHEY and CDR2 SMNVEV (reference sequence). With 1 base removed from V and 1 base from J, the gap between germline ends came to 9 bases. This CDR3 has 15 residues. CDR3 residues: CASSLLSAGTDTQYF. In nucleotides, the CDR3 is TGTGCCAGCAGTTTATTATCTGCGGGCACAGATACGCAGTATTTT.

The genes are TRBV14 and TRBJ2-3; the D gene is possibly TRBD1 (5 bases). CDR1 SGHDN and CDR2 FVKESK come from the germline V gene. The V end was cut by 2 bases, the J end by 2 bases, with 14 bases between. The CDR3 runs 16 residues. CDR3 DNA: TGTGCCAGCAGCCAAAGGGGTAACGAGGTCACAGATACGCAGTATTTT. It translates to CASSQRGNEVTDTQYF.

J is TRBJ2-1 and V is TRBV27, with TRBD2 matching over 7 bases. The CDR3 spans 15 residues. The J segment lost 1 base and the V segment lost 3 bases, leaving 3 bases of the junction unmatched. CDR1 and CDR2 (germline): MNHEY, SMNVEV (reference sequence). The CDR3 here is CASSLAGGSYNEQFF. CDR3 sequence (DNA): TGTGCCAGCAGTTTGGCCGGGGGGTCCTACAATGAGCAGTTCTTC.

The CDR3 protein is CASSSGTSPLQETQYF. The DNA of the CDR3 is TGTGCCAGCAGCTCTGGGACTAGCCCCCTCCAAGAGACCCAGTACTTC. This chain joins TRBV7-2 and TRBJ2-5; 9 bases map to TRBD2. Germline-derived CDR1 and CDR2 are SGHTA and FQGNSA. The CDR3 runs 16 residues. Trimming at V came to 4 bases and at J to 1 base, leaving 7 bases not matched to a gene.

The V gene is TRBV11-2, the J gene TRBJ2-7; D is undetermined. The V end was cut by 1 base, the J end by 2 bases, with 9 bases between. Germline CDR1 SGHAT, CDR2 FQNNGV. CDR3 length: 14 residues. CDR3 amino acids: CASSLGALAYEQYF. CDR3 nucleotide sequence: TGTGCCAGCAGCTTAGGAGCGTTGGCCTACGAGCAGTACTTC.

The V call is TRBV28, the J call TRBJ2-1, with 7 bases lining up with TRBD2. Germline CDR1 and CDR2: MDHEN and SYDVKM. The CDR3 spans 15 residues. Trimming took 2 bases from V and 3 from J; bases not matched to a gene: 4. The chain's CDR3 is CASSLILAVYNEQFF. DNA for the CDR3: TGTGCCAGCAGTTTAATCCTAGCGGTCTACAATGAGCAGTTCTTC. The full variable domain, in which reference TRBV28 and TRBJ2-1 provide the parts outside the CDR3, is DVKVTQSSRYLVKRTGEKVFLECVQDMDHENMFWYRQDPGLGLRLIYFSYDVKMKEKGDIPEGYSVSREKKERFSLILESASTNQTSMYLCASSLILAVYNEQFFGPGTRLTVL.

CDR3 protein: CASCGSGNNEQFF. The CDR3 nucleotides are TGTGCCAGTTGCGGTAGCGGAAACAATGAGCAGTTCTTC. This chain connects TRBV4-2 to TRBJ2-1, with D tentatively TRBD2 (6 bases). V was cut by 9 bases and J by 5 bases, with 14 bases left in between. The CDR3 has 13 residues. Germline CDR1 and CDR2: LGHNA and YNFKEQ.

This chain links TRBV29-1 with TRBJ2-3; 7 positions agree with TRBD1. The germline V gene has CDR1 SQVTM and CDR2 ANQGSEA. The CDR3 totals 13 residues. The V segment lost 4 bases and the J segment 2 bases; nucleotides outside the gene matches: 3. This CDR3 reads CSVVGQDTDTQYF. The CDR3 DNA follows: TGCAGCGTTGTCGGACAGGACACAGATACGCAGTATTTT.

This clone was counted only a few times. The V call is TRBV4-2, the J call TRBJ2-1; possible D gene TRBD1, 6 bases. V was shortened by 2 bases and J by 9 bases, with 20 bases between the two germline ends. Germline CDR1 and CDR2: LGHNA and YNFKEQ. The CDR3 sequence is 16 residues long. The CDR3 region has the DNA TGTGCCAGCAGCCAAAAAGGGGGATCCGGTGGGAGTGAGCAGTTCTTC. Amino acid sequence: CASSQKGGSGGSEQFF.

This chain links TRBV6-6 with TRBJ2-7; 7 positions agree with TRBD1. The CDR3 has 13 amino acids. Unmatched junction bases numbered 3, after V lost 7 bases and J lost 0 bases. Per the germline V gene, CDR1 is MNHNY and CDR2 is SVGAGI (reference sequence). CDR3 in amino acids: CASTWDSSYEQYF. CDR3 sequence (DNA): TGTGCCAGCACTTGGGACAGCTCCTACGAGCAGTACTTC.

This clone has only one observation. The genes are TRBV6-5 and TRBJ1-5; maybe TRBD1 (6 bases). The CDR3 consists of 14 residues. Trimming took off 6 bases at V and 8 bases at J, with 17 bases between the two ends. The germline CDR1 and CDR2 sequences are MNHEY and SVGAGI. The CDR3 here is CASRPGQPIEPQHF. In DNA, the CDR3 is TGTGCCAGCAGACCCGGACAGCCTATCGAGCCCCAGCATTTT.

The chain has TRBV7-2 and TRBJ2-5; 9 nucleotides match TRBD2. J lost 5 bases, V lost 2 bases, and 12 bases had no gene match. This CDR3 comprises 17 residues. Per germline, CDR1 SGHTA and CDR2 FQGNSA. The CDR3 reads CASSLRLGGGVLETQYF. DNA of the CDR3: TGTGCCAGCAGCTTAAGGCTGGGCGGGGGGGTTCTGGAGACCCAGTACTTC.

The chain recombines TRBV6-1 with TRBJ2-1; 8 bases map to TRBD1. The CDR3 consists of 15 residues. Germline V gene sequence: CDR1 MNHNS, CDR2 SASEGT. V dropped 7 bases and J dropped 5; count of bases not matched to a gene: 10. Here the CDR3 DNA reads TGTGCCAGCAATTCCGGGACAGGTTGGCACAATGAGCAGTTCTTC. Amino acid sequence: CASNSGTGWHNEQFF.

The chain recombines TRBV6-5 with TRBJ1-2; a weak D match, TRBD1 (5 bases). CDR1 and CDR2 from the germline V gene are MNHEY and SVGAGI. V lost 6 bases and J lost 6, with 11 bases in between. The CDR3 is made up of 12 amino acids. CDR3 loop: CASSPGGDGYTF. For the CDR3, the DNA is TGTGCCAGCAGCCCGGGGGGTGATGGCTACACCTTC.

The chain employs TRBV7-2 and TRBJ2-7; 13 bases agree with TRBD2. Trimming removed 5 bases from V and 4 bases from J; junction bases left unmatched: 5. The CDR3 runs 15 residues. Germline CDR1 and CDR2: SGHTA and FQGNSA. CDR3 residues: CASSPGLAGRYEQYF. DNA for the CDR3: TGTGCCAGCAGCCCGGGACTAGCGGGGCGATACGAGCAGTACTTC.

This clone was seen just once. The chain employs TRBV4-1 and TRBJ2-1, with 8 bases that match TRBD1. Germline V gives CDR1 MGHRA, CDR2 YSYEKL. The CDR3 extends over 15 amino acids. The junction had 8 bases not matched to a gene; V was cut back by 2 bases and J by 8 bases. The CDR3 reads CASSQSWQGAHEQFF. CDR3 nucleotide sequence: TGCGCCAGCAGCCAATCCTGGCAGGGGGCGCATGAGCAGTTCTTC.